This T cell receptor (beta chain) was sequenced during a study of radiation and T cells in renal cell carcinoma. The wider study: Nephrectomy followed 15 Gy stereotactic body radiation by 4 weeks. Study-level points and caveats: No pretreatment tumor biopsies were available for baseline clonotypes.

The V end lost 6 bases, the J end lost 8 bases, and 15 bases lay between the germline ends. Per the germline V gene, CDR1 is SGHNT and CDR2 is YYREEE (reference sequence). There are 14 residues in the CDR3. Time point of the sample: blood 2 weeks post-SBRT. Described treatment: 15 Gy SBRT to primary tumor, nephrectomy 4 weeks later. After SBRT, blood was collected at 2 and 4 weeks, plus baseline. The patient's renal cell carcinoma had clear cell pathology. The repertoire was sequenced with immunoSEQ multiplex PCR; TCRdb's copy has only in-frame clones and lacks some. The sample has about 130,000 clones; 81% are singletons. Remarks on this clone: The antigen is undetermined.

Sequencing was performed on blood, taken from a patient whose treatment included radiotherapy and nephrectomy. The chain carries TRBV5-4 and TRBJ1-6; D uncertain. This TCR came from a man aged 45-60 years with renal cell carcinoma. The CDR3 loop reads CASTWWGRDSPLHF. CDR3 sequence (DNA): TGTGCCAGCACCTGGTGGGGAAGAGATTCACCCCTCCACTTT.